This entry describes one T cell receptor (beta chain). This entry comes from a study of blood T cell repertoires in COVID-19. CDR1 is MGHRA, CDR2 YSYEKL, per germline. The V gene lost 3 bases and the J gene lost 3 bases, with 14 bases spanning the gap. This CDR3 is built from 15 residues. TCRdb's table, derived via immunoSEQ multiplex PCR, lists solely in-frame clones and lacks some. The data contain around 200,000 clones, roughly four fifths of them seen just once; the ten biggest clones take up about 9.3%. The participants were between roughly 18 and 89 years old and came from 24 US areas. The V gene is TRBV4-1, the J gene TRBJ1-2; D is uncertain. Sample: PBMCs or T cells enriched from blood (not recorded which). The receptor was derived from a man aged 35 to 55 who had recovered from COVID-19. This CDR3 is CASSHDTQSYYGYTF. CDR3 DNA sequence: TGCGCCAGCAGCCACGACACACAGTCCTACTATGGCTACACCTTC.